This is a list of T cell receptor beta chains from one sample in a study of Ad26.COV2.S vaccination and SARS-CoV-2 variants. Measured with immunoSEQ multiplex PCR; TCRdb has only the in-frame clones, and not every one. The table records more than 250,000 clones, over 75% of them present only once. The sample in question was peripheral blood, obtained in a trial of Ad26.COV2.S vaccine versus placebo. Every receptor here comes from a person aged 18-60 years who received the Ad26.COV2.S COVID-19 vaccine or a placebo. Both conserved end residues are part of each CDR3. A D gene is named only where the DNA matches it firmly. A row's size may be missing; if present it is once, few, many or a size class.

j_call | clone_size | d_call | v_call | cdr3_aa | cdr3_nt
TRBJ2-7 | . | TRBD2 | TRBV6-5 | CASSYVASGSYEQYF | TGTGCCAGCAGTTACGTTGCTAGCGGGAGCTACGAGCAGTACTTC
TRBJ2-1 | . | . | TRBV21-1 | CASSPSGGAYEQFF | TGTGCCAGCAGTCCTAGCGGGGGGGCGTATGAGCAGTTCTTC
TRBJ1-1 | . | . | TRBV10-3 | CATGGGETEAFF | TGTGCCACTGGAGGAGGCGAAACTGAAGCTTTCTTT
TRBJ1-2 | . | . | TRBV6-1 | CASSDLIQGSGGYTF | TGTGCCAGCAGTGACCTTATACAGGGTAGTGGTGGCTACACCTTC
TRBJ1-1 | . | . | TRBV11-1 | CASSSVGTASNTEAFF | TGTGCCAGCAGCTCCGTCGGGACGGCCTCGAACACTGAAGCTTTCTTT
TRBJ1-2 | once | . | TRBV30 | CAWGRDYGYTF | TGTGCCTGGGGGAGAGACTATGGCTACACCTTC
TRBJ1-2 | . | . | TRBV18 | CASSPTGGNYGYTF | TGTGCCAGCTCCCCCACGGGCGGTAACTATGGCTACACCTTC
TRBJ1-5 | . | TRBD1 | TRBV6-2/TRBV6-3 | CASSDTGGSQPQHF | TGTGCCAGCAGCGATACAGGGGGGAGTCAGCCCCAGCATTTT
TRBJ2-5 | . | . | TRBV7-2 | CASSYETSTGETQYF | TGTGCCAGCAGCTATGAGACTAGTACAGGCGAGACCCAGTACTTC
TRBJ2-7 | once | . | TRBV30 | CAWSTGGSSYEQYF | TGTGCCTGGAGCACGGGGGGCTCCTCCTACGAGCAGTACTTC
TRBJ1-2 | . | . | TRBV6-1 | CASSESPGSYYGYTF | TGTGCCAGCAGTGAAAGTCCGGGCAGCTACTATGGCTACACCTTC
TRBJ1-1 | . | . | TRBV3-1/TRBV3-2 | CASSQERGAESNTEAFF | TGTGCCAGCAGCCAAGAGCGGGGGGCCGAATCGAACACTGAAGCTTTCTTT
TRBJ1-4 | . | . | TRBV4-3 | CASSQDAGGEKLFF | TGCGCCAGCAGCCAAGACGCTGGGGGTGAAAAACTGTTTTTT
TRBJ2-5 | . | . | TRBV10-3 | CAISEFTASQETQYF | TGTGCCATCAGTGAGTTTACAGCTTCCCAAGAGACCCAGTACTTC
TRBJ1-6 | . | TRBD1 | TRBV6-5 | CASRLQGASSPLHF | TGTGCCAGCAGATTACAGGGGGCAAGTTCACCCCTCCACTTT
TRBJ1-1 | once | . | TRBV4-3 | CASSPKAGTEAFF | TGCGCCAGCAGCCCCAAGGCAGGGACTGAAGCTTTCTTT
TRBJ1-3 | . | . | TRBV4-2 | CASSRGARDSGNTIYF | TGTGCCAGCAGCCGAGGGGCCCGCGACTCTGGAAACACCATATATTTT
TRBJ1-6 | . | . | TRBV13 | CASSLVLGSPLHF | TGTGCCAGCAGCTTAGTTCTAGGCTCACCCCTCCACTTT
TRBJ2-1 | . | TRBD2 | TRBV9 | CASSVVASGGFYNEQFF | TGTGCCAGCAGCGTAGTGGCTAGCGGGGGGTTCTACAATGAGCAGTTCTTC
TRBJ2-7 | . | . | TRBV19 | CASSIVAASSYEQYF | TGTGCCAGTAGTATAGTGGCAGCGAGCTCCTACGAGCAGTACTTC
TRBJ2-1 | . | . | TRBV23-1 | CASSQSRPPNEQFF | TGCGCCAGCAGTCAATCTCGCCCGCCGAATGAGCAGTTCTTC
TRBJ1-1 | . | . | TRBV2 | CASLVGLNTEAFF | TGTGCCAGCTTGGTCGGACTGAACACTGAAGCTTTCTTT
TRBJ1-5 | . | . | TRBV6-2/TRBV6-3 | CASSFQAGQPQHF | TGTGCCAGCAGTTTCCAGGCGGGGCAGCCCCAGCATTTT
TRBJ1-2 | . | . | TRBV30 | CAWKREIYGYTF | TGTGCCTGGAAGAGGGAAATTTATGGCTACACCTTC
TRBJ1-4 | . | . | TRBV6-5 | CASSYGVTANEKLFF | TGTGCCAGCAGTTATGGGGTTACGGCTAATGAAAAACTGTTTTTT
TRBJ1-2 | once | . | TRBV27 | CASSDHIYGYTF | TGTGCCAGCAGTGATCATATCTATGGCTACACCTTC
TRBJ2-1 | . | . | TRBV7-2 | CASSLMSGNNEQFF | TGTGCCAGCAGCTTAATGTCTGGGAACAATGAGCAGTTCTTC